Listed below are T cell receptor beta chains from one sample, sequenced in a study of OX40 agonist ivuxolimab in advanced cancers. Sequenced by immunoSEQ multiplex PCR; TCRdb stores in-frame clones only, minus some. The table has some 19,000 clones, around 86% seen once. The sample was CD4+ or CD8+ T cells sorted from blood, taken in a trial of the OX40 agonist ivuxolimab. These receptors all stem from an adult with an advanced solid tumor such as melanoma, head and neck, liver or kidney cancer. CDR3s include the opening cysteine and the closing phenylalanine or tryptophan.

TRBV10-3,TRBJ1-4,CAIREDRDEKLFF
TRBV27,TRBJ2-7,CASLGQGPYEQYF
TRBV6-1,TRBJ2-7,CASLTSGGYEQYF
TRBV5-6,TRBJ1-1,CASSLGAMNTEAFF
TRBV5-6,TRBJ1-6,CASSLASPGVHSPLHF
TRBV6-5,TRBJ2-2,CASSYSRGGELFF
TRBV21-1,TRBJ1-2,CASSKKEGNYGYTF
TRBV29-1,TRBJ2-7,CSVAETGLEQYF
TRBV7-9,TRBJ2-7,CASSQGTSPYEQYF
TRBV19,TRBJ2-7,CASSPRTTLHEQYF
TRBV7-9,TRBJ1-1,CASSPPRGRVKGGNTEAFF
TRBV9,TRBJ2-3,CASSVAADTQYF
TRBV7-3,TRBJ2-2,CASSLTLDHSGELFF
TRBV6-5,TRBJ1-2,CASSLTGEGNYGYTF
TRBV27,TRBJ2-7,CASSGGEEEQYF
TRBV6-7,TRBJ1-6,CASREKGQSYNSPLHF
TRBV10-1,TRBJ2-3,CASSGTSLPSTDTQYF
TRBV19,TRBJ2-2,CATHGLGLNNTGELFF
TRBV13,TRBJ2-7,CASSRGGPLGSYEQYF
TRBV5-1,TRBJ1-1,CASSPPTNTEAFF
TRBV28,TRBJ2-5,CASSLASRILYQETQYF
TRBV15,TRBJ1-2,CALGSDTHGYTF
TRBV9,TRBJ1-5,CASSGNPGGNQPQHF
TRBV18,TRBJ1-1,CASSPPGQITEAFF
TRBV10-3,TRBJ1-5,CAIGLTGEYQPQHF
TRBV9,TRBJ2-7,CASSHPRAGPSSYEQYF
TRBV6-1,TRBJ2-2,CASSGTGDTGELFF
TRBV27,TRBJ1-2,CASSFRGLVGYTF
TRBV2,TRBJ2-7,CASSDAPTYEQYF
TRBV14,TRBJ2-3,CASSPGGLAGDVYTQYF
TRBV7-9,TRBJ2-1,CASSSTLIRRGQANEQFF
TRBV6-1,TRBJ2-6,CASSEMEGGNVRANVLTF
TRBV4-1,TRBJ1-5,CASSQDWDQPQHF
TRBV7-3,TRBJ2-5,CASSPGGGAQETQYF
TRBV27,TRBJ2-1,CASMGLGRNNEQFF
TRBV27,TRBJ2-7,CASSLSRGYEQYF
TRBV4-1,TRBJ1-4,CASSPRPPGTGVEKLFF
TRBV11-2,TRBJ2-7,CASSAGTNYEQYF
TRBV28,TRBJ2-7,CASTPAGVNYEQYF
TRBV9,TRBJ2-1,CASSVRLYNEQFF
TRBV27,TRBJ2-7,CASSWEGFYEQYF
TRBV6-4,TRBJ2-1,CASSATVTPYNEQFF
TRBV28,TRBJ2-1,CASSSPGIGNEQFF
TRBV28,TRBJ2-7,CASSLELAYEQYF
TRBV19,TRBJ2-2,CASMTYTGELFF
TRBV25-1,TRBJ2-2,CASSELAGGAGELFF
TRBV9,TRBJ2-1,CASSVGGATSGQSYNEQFF
TRBV11-2,TRBJ2-2,CASNPLSAAGTGELFF
TRBV30,TRBJ2-7,CAWSVSGYEQYF
TRBV5-1,TRBJ2-5,CASSLSLRVVTQYF
TRBV4-1,TRBJ2-7,CASSQGIGEVSYEQYF
TRBV4-1,TRBJ1-6,CASSLTGGEGSYNSPLHF
TRBV7-3,TRBJ2-6,CASSSSPGQGVSGANVLTF
TRBV5-1,TRBJ2-7,CASSLGQGVYEQYF
TRBV4-1,TRBJ1-4,CASSQATGTRNEKLFF
TRBV18,TRBJ2-3,CASSPFPPLAGGTDTQYF
TRBV27,TRBJ2-3,CASRVAGGGADTQYF
TRBV11-2,TRBJ2-2,CASLAVGLAGYTGELFF
TRBV9,TRBJ2-7,CASSEGSGSGGEQYF
TRBV5-4,TRBJ1-1,CASSAIVNTEAFF